This TCR beta chain was captured in a study of T cells in Graves' hyperthyroidism and ophthalmopathy. There were TCR beta CDR3 regions amplified from RNA transcripts. HTBI primers were used for first-round RT-PCR of the TCR CDR3. Each CDR3 protein gets one entry after TCRdb re-called the multiplex PCR reads with MiXCR. The sample carries some 560,000 distinct CDR3 sequences, approximately 15% recorded once. The authors deemed Graves' hyperthyroidism stable absent ophthalmopathy progression within 18 months. The CDR3 covers 11 residues. Germline V gene sequence: CDR1 GTSNPN, CDR2 SVGIG (reference sequence). Trimming shortened V by 5 bases and J by 4 bases, and 8 bases separated the two germline ends. Only a few counts were recorded for this clonotype.

The sequenced material came from blood. This chain connects TRBV30 to TRBJ1-1; D unresolved. This TCR derives from a woman aged 25-40 years with Graves' hyperthyroidism. CDR3 loop: CAWGPATEAFF. The CDR3 DNA reads as TGTGCCTGGGGACCGGCCACTGAAGCTTTCTTT.